This TCR beta chain comes out of a study of blood T cell repertoires in COVID-19. In the source study's methods: Amplification with reference gene primers provided the estimates of nucleated cell counts. The method was immunoSEQ multiplex PCR; TCRdb's version includes in-frame clones alone and lacks a portion of them. That table is the source of V, J and clone size, and D and trimming were worked out from the DNA. Of roughly 230,000 clones listed, just under 85% are singletons. Germline CDR1 is MNHNY and CDR2 is SVGAGI (reference sequence). The CDR3 totals 15 residues. V was cut by 3 bases and J by 3 bases, with 12 bases left in between.

The J gene is TRBJ1-5, the V gene TRBV6-6; D possibly corresponds to TRBD1 (5 bases). Specimen: peripheral blood. The source of this sequence is a man aged 50 to 59 with acute or convalescent COVID-19. This CDR3 is CASSYEQGPNQPQHF. Written as DNA, the CDR3 is TGTGCCAGCAGTTATGAGCAGGGCCCCAATCAGCCCCAGCATTTT.